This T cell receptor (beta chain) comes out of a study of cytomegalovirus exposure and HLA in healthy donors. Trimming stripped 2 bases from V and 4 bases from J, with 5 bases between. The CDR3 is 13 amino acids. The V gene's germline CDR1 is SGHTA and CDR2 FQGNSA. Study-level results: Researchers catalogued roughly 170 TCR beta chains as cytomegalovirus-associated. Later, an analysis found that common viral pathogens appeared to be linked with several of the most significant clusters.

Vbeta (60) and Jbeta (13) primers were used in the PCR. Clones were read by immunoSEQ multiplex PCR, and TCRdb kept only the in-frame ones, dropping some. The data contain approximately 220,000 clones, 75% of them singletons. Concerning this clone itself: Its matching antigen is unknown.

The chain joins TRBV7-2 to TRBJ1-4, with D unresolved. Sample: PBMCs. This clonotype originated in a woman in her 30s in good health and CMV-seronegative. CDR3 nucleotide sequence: TGTGCCAGCAGCTTATCGTTTAATGAAAAACTGTTTTTT. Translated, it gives CASSLSFNEKLFF.